This entry is about one T cell receptor (beta chain). The sample originates from a study of blood T cell repertoires in COVID-19. The wider study: There were acute and convalescent COVID-19 samples, and they came from the United States, Italy and Spain. The analysed material was cDNA or gDNA that came from T cells, B-cell-depleted T cells, or PBMCs.

V lost 4 bases to trimming and J lost 5 bases, with 18 bases between them. The CDR3 is 15 amino acids. In germline, CDR1 is SGHRS, CDR2 YFSETQ. As originally analysed: Reference gene primer amplification in the assay estimated nucleated cell counts. TCRdb's table, derived via immunoSEQ multiplex PCR, lists solely in-frame clones and lacks some. The V and J calls and clone size come from that table; D and trimming were worked out from the DNA. In the table there are fewer than 200,000 clones, 74% of which are singletons. Sequencing was done on a sample of peripheral blood. The V gene is TRBV5-1, the J gene TRBJ2-5; possibly TRBD1 for D (7 bases). This clonotype originated in an elderly woman with acute or convalescent COVID-19. The CDR3 DNA is TGCGCCAGCAGCAGAACCCCGACAGGGAGGGAGACCCAGTACTTC. Protein product: CASSRTPTGRETQYF.